The entry that follows covers one T cell receptor beta chain sequence. This entry is derived from a study of blood T cell repertoires in COVID-19. This CDR3 has 15 amino acids. The V end was cut by 7 bases, the J end by 0 bases, with 12 bases between. From germline, CDR1 is SGHVS and CDR2 FQNEAQ. The method was immunoSEQ multiplex PCR; TCRdb's version includes in-frame clones alone and lacks a portion of them. The data contain fewer than 300,000 clones, 80% to 95% of them seen just once; the ten biggest clones take up 2.2%. The source material was peripheral blood. This chain links TRBV7-8 with TRBJ2-2; D might be TRBD2 (6 bases). The receptor was derived from a woman aged 25-40 years with COVID-19, enrolled during active disease. The CDR3 coding sequence is TGTGCCAGCACCGGGAGAAATCCGAACACCGGGGAGCTGTTTTTT. It codes for CASTGRNPNTGELFF.